This entry features one T cell receptor beta chain sequence. Its antigen remains unidentified. Profiling relied on immunoSEQ multiplex PCR, and the TCRdb table lists in-frame clones only, not all of them. Of some 98,000 clones in the sample, 85% to 95% were seen once. In germline, CDR1 is SQVTM, CDR2 ANQGSEA. The CDR3 is 16 amino acids. V lost 2 bases to trimming and J lost 3 bases; unmatched junction nucleotides: 7. This sample stems from a study of OX40 agonist ivuxolimab in advanced cancers. Overall study: Ivuxolimab is a fully human IgG2 antibody that activates OX40 (CD134). Prior anti-PD-1, anti-PD-L1 or anti-CTLA-4 therapy was allowed; roughly 40% had some.

Study-level results: At 0.1 to 3.0 mg/kg and by week 6, clonal expansion occurred in CD4+ and CD8+ blood T cells. In the expanded peripheral T cells, antigen specificity was never determined.

The receptor comes from an adult with an advanced solid tumor such as melanoma, head and neck, liver or kidney cancer. V usage is TRBV29-1 and J usage is TRBJ2-1, with TRBD2 identical over 10 bases. The sequencing used CD4+ or CD8+ T cells sorted from blood, collected in a trial of the OX40 agonist ivuxolimab. As DNA, the CDR3 is TGCAGCGTTGAAACGGCTAGCGGGAGCCTCTACAATGAGCAGTTCTTC. Translation: CSVETASGSLYNEQFF.